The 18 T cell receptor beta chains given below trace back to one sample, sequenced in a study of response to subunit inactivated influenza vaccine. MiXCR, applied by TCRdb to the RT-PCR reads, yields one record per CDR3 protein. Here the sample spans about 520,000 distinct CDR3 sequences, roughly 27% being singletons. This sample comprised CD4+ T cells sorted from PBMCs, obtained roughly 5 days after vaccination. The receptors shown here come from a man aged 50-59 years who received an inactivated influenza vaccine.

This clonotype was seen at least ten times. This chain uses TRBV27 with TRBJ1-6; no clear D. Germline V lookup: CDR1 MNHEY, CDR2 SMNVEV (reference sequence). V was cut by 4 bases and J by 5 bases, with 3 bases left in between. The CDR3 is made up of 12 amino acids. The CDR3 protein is CASSYNNSPLHF. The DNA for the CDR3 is TGTGCCAGCAGTTACAATAATTCACCCCTCCACTTT.

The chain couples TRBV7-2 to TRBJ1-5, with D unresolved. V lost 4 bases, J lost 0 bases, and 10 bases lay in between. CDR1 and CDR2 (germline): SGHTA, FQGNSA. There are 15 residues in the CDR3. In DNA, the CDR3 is TGTGCCAGCAGCTCCTTTGAACATAGCAATCAGCCCCAGCATTTT. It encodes CASSSFEHSNQPQHF.

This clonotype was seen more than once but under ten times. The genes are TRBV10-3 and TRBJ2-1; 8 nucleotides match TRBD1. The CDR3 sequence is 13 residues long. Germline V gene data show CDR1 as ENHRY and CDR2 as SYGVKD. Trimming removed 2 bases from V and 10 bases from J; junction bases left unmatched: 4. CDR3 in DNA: TGTGCCATCAGTGAGGACACAGGGGGGGAGCAGTTCTTC. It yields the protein CAISEDTGGEQFF.

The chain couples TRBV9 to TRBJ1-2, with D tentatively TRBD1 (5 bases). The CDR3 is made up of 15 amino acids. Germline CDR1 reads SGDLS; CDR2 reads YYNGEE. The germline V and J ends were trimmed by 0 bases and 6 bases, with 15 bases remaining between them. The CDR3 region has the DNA TGTGCCAGCAGCGTAGAGGGTTGGGGCGGCGATGGCTACACCTTC. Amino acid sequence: CASSVEGWGGDGYTF.

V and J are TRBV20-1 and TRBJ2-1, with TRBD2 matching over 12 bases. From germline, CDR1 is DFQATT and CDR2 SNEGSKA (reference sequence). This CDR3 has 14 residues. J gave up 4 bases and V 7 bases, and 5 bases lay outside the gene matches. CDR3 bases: TGCAGTGTTAGTACTAGCGGGGGGTACAATGAGCAGTTCTTC. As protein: CSVSTSGGYNEQFF.

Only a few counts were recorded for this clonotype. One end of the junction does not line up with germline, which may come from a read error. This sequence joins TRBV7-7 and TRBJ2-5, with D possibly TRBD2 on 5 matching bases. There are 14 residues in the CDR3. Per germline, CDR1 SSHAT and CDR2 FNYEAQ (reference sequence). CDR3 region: CASSLLPGGETQYF. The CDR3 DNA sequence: TGTGCTAGCAGCTTACTACCCGGCGGGGAGACCCAGTACTTC.

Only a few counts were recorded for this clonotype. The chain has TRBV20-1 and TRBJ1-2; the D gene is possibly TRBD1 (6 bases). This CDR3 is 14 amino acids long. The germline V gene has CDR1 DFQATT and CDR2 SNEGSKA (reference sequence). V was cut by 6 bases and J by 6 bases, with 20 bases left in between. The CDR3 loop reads CSATRVQGRNGYTF. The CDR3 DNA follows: TGCAGTGCCACCCGGGTCCAGGGGCGGAATGGCTACACCTTC.

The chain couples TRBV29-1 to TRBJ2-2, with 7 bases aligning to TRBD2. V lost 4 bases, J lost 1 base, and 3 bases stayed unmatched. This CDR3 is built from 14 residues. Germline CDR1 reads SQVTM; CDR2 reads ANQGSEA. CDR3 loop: CSVAERENTGELFF. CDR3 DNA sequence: TGCAGCGTTGCCGAGCGGGAGAACACCGGGGAGCTGTTTTTT.

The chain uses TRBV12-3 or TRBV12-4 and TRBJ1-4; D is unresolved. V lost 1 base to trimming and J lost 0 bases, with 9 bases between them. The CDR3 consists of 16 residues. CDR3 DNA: TGTGCCAGCAGTTTAGGGCAGGCTGCAACTAATGAAAAACTGTTTTTT. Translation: CASSLGQAATNEKLFF.

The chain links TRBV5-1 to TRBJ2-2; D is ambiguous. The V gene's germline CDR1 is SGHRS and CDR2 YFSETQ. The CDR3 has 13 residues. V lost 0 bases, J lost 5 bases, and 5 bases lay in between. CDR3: CASSLGETGELFF. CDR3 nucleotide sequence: TGCGCCAGCAGCTTGGGAGAAACCGGGGAGCTGTTTTTT.

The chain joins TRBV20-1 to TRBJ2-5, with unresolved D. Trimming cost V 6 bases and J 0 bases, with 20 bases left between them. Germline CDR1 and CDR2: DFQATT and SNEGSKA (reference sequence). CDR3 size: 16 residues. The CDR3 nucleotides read TGCAGTGCCAACGGACCCATTCACGGAAACCAAGAGACCCAGTACTTC. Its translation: CSANGPIHGNQETQYF.

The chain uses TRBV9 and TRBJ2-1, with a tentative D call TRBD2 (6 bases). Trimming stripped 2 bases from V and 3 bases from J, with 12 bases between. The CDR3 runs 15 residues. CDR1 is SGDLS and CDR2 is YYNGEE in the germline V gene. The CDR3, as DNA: TGTGCCAGCAGCGTCCGGGACTCAATCTACAATGAGCAGTTCTTC. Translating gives CASSVRDSIYNEQFF.

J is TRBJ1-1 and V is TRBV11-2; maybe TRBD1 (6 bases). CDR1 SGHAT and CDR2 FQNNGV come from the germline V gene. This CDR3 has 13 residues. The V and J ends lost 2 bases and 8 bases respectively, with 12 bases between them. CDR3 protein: CASSLNRVQEAFF. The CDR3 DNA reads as TGTGCCAGCAGCTTAAACAGGGTTCAGGAAGCTTTCTTT.

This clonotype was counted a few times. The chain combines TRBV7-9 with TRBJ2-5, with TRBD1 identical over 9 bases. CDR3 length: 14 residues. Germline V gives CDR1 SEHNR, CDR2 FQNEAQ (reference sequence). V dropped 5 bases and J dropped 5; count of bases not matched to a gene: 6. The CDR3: CASSRFGQGETQYF. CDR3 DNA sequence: TGTGCCAGCAGCCGATTTGGACAGGGGGAGACCCAGTACTTC.

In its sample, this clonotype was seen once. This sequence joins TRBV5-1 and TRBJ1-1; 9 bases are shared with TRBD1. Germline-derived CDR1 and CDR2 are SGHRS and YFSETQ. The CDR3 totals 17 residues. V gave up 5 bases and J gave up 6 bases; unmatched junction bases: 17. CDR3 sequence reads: CASSKLGTGHDLAEAFF. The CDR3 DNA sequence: TGCGCCAGCAGTAAACTGGGGACAGGGCATGATCTTGCTGAAGCTTTCTTT.

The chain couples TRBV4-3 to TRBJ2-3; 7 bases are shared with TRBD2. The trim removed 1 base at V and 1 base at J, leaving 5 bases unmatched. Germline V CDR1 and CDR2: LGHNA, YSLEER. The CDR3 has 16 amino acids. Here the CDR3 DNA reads TGCGCCAGCAGCCAAGCCCTAGCGGACCGCACAGATACGCAGTATTTT. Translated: CASSQALADRTDTQYF.

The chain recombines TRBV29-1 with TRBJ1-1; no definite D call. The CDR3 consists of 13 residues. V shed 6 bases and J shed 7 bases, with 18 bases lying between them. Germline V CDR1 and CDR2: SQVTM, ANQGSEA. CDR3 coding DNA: TGCAGCGTAGCCCCCCTGAGCGGGGTTGAAGCTTTCTTT. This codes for CSVAPLSGVEAFF.

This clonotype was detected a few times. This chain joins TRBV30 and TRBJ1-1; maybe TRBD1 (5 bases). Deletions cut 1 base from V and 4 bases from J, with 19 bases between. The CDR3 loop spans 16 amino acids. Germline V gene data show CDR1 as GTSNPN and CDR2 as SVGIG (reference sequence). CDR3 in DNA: TGTGCCTGGAGTGAGGGCCTTGGGGGGTACCGCACTGAAGCTTTCTTT. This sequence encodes CAWSEGLGGYRTEAFF.